The text below deals with one T cell receptor (beta chain). This entry belongs to a study of T-cell reconstitution after alpha-beta-depleted transplantation in children. Using unique molecular identifiers, the investigators prepared the TCRbeta library. TCRdb recomputed calls from the PCR reads with MiXCR, one row per CDR3 protein. The top ten hold about 32% of the sample, which has hundreds of thousands of distinct CDR3 sequences, about 17% seen once. The origin of this receptor is a boy under three years old who had a stem cell transplant for Wiskott-Aldrich syndrome, so the T cells may come from the graft donor. The specimen was PBMCs, mostly from graft donor cells, collected 360 days after TCRalphabeta/CD19-depleted stem cell transplant.

The CDR3 nucleotides read TGTGCCAGCAGGTATAACAACCGGGACAGGGAGGAGTACAATGAGCAGTTCTTC. It encodes CASRYNNRDREEYNEQFF. This chain connects TRBV11-1 to TRBJ2-1; 9 bases agree with TRBD1. This CDR3 is built from 18 residues. After removal of 6 bases from V and 4 bases from J, the junction contained 16 bases not matched to a gene. Germline CDR1 reads SGHAT; CDR2 reads FQDESV (reference sequence).